This TCR beta chain was observed in a study of shared clonotypes between healthy human individuals (dated by TCRdb to about 2020). About the study as a whole: Three men and a couple of women, aged 18 to 49 years, made up the cohort. For each donor, CD4 naive and CD4 memory were each run on three plates, CD8 naive on two plates, and CD8 memory on one plate. Between about 0.9 and 9 billion PBMCs per donor were obtained by leukapheresis. Libraries were prepared and TCR repertoires were sequenced by different laboratories using diverse techniques, in order to increase sequencing depth and limit assay-specific biases. Blood TCR repertoires of about five healthy adults were deeply sequenced to estimate repertoire size and the extent of clonotype sharing between individuals. What the authors observed across the whole study: When a few donors were compared, the shared fraction of clonotypes was about 5% for naive CD4, 3% to 4% for naive CD8, 2% to 2.5% for memory CD4, and less than 0.45% for memory CD8. Naive subsets generally had larger estimated clonotype richness than memory subsets. Higher generation probabilities were observed for clonotypes shared by all four sorted-subset donors than for non-shared clonotypes. Rarefaction of sorted-subset datasets indicated incomplete sequencing despite the large sequencing depth. Pairwise subsampling indicated that sequencing depth was expected to affect the degree of clonotype sharing among donors. The small number of donors limited the genetic and exposure-history diversity represented. Only blood was sampled, and tissue TCR repertoires likely differ from those in blood.

Donors were healthy HIV-negative adults with no recently reported acute infections or vaccinations. Every donor was a Caucasian adult living in Nashville, Tennessee, USA. CD4+ T cells were enriched by magnetic negative selection; naive cells were then positively selected on CD45RA, and the negative fraction formed the memory subset. Blood was collected by leukapheresis, and PBMCs were isolated by Ficoll-Histopaque density gradient centrifugation and then cryopreserved in liquid nitrogen vapor phase. Analytical flow cytometry was used to check the purity and quantity of each magnetically sorted T cell population. Each sorted fraction had its genomic DNA isolated and then quantified by UV absorbance on a Nanodrop 2000c. The germline ends are 12 bases apart after V is trimmed by 7 bases and J by 5 bases. Taken from cysteine to phenylalanine, the CDR3 has 13 residues. Of all the DNA, just the CDR3 is kept, 39 bases in frame from base 1. CDR1 and CDR2 were assigned from the germline V gene as SNHLY and FYNNEI.

In regard to this clone: This receptor's antigen is unknown. Base qualities are not provided; no much larger clone lies one nucleotide away.

TCR CDR3 regions were amplified from genomic DNA by multiplex PCR using the deep immunoSEQ assay. Genomic DNA extracted from each cell subset was distributed evenly over all wells of several immunoSEQ 96-well plates, and each plate served as one replicate. For sorted subsets, each replicate PCR was loaded with roughly 0.2 ug genomic DNA, equivalent to 30,000 or so T cell genomes. Purified libraries were quantified with a Qubit 3.0 fluorometer, sized on a Bioanalyzer 2100, and re-quantified with the KAPA Library Quantification kit. Each immunoSEQ 96-well plate was sequenced on its own single-read 150-cycle Illumina NextSeq 550 flow cell. As for the authors' bioinformatics: Because the immunoSEQ output held only junctional sequences and lacked quality scores, the filtering could not match the filtering applied to full-length reads. Sequences were annotated with PyIR, a Python wrapper for IgBLAST v1.9, and V/J genes and CDR3 were assigned using IMGT germline references. Reads were filtered out if the reads had weak V/J assignments (E-value above 1e-6), no CDR3, stop codons, out-of-frame junctions, or ambiguous translated residues. V3J clonotypes were defined as sequences sharing an identical inferred V gene, J gene, and CDR3 amino acid sequence. Percentage overlap between repertoires was computed as shared unique clonotypes divided by the size of the smaller repertoire. RTK rarefaction, the Chao1 estimator, and Recon v2.1 estimates of unobserved clonotypes were used to assess repertoire richness. For all TCRbeta clonotypes obtained by the gDNA method from a few donors, generation probabilities were computed with OLGA. The table comes from immuneACCESS by way of TCRdb, which keeps in-frame sequences with V and J called. Part of the clones is missing from these tables; in studies checked, under half for an unresolved V gene and the rest for unknown reasons. Clonal size and the V and J genes are those of that table, whereas D and trimming came from the DNA. The sample includes around 720,000 clones, with roughly 72% observed a single time. The ten top clones hold about 1.8% of the sample.

The sequencing sample was made of memory CD4+ T cells sorted from blood. Sample cell subset or site, as interpreted from the label and publication: CD45RA-negative fraction. The chain was built from TRBV2 and TRBJ1-5; a tentative D match to TRBD1 spans 5 bases. The receptor's source is a woman in her twenties or thirties in good health. The CDR3 protein sequence reads: CASKGTGDQPQHF. In nucleotide form, the sequence is TGTGCCAGCAAGGGAACAGGAGATCAGCCCCAGCATTTT.